Listed here is a single TCR beta chain. Its antigen is as yet unknown. This sample is drawn from a study of OX40 agonist ivuxolimab in advanced cancers. In the study overall: Dose-escalation patients had hepatocellular carcinoma, melanoma, renal cell or head and neck cancer. The dose-escalation cohort was about 87% male, with a mean age of around 60 years, ranging roughly 23 to 79.

Germline-derived CDR1 and CDR2 are DFQATT and SNEGSKA (reference sequence). There are 11 residues in the CDR3. With 7 bases removed from V and 3 bases from J, the gap between germline ends came to 10 bases. Study results and limitations: Compared with CD4+, CD8+ T cells on average had more expanded clones.

Assay: immunoSEQ multiplex PCR; the TCRdb copy retains only in-frame clones and omits some. The sample has about 80,000 clones, 80% to 90% seen once. The starting material was CD4+ or CD8+ T cells sorted from blood, obtained in a trial of the OX40 agonist ivuxolimab. The chain carries TRBV20-1 and TRBJ2-7, with no clear D. This receptor was obtained from an adult with an advanced solid tumor such as melanoma, head and neck, liver or kidney cancer. The CDR3: CSGFRDYEQYF. CDR3 bases: TGCAGTGGGTTTCGAGACTACGAGCAGTACTTC.